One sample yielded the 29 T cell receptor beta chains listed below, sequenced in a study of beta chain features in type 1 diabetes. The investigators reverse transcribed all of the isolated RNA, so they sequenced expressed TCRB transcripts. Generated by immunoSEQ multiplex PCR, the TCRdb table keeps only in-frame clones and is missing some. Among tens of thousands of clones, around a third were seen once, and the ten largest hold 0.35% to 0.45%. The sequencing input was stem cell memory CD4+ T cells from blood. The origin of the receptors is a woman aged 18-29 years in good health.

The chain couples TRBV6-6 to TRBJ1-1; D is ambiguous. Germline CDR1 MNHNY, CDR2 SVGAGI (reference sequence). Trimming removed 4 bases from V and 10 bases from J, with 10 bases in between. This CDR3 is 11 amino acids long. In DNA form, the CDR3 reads TGTGCCAGCAGTTCAACAAACACAGCTTTCTTT. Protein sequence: CASSSTNTAFF.

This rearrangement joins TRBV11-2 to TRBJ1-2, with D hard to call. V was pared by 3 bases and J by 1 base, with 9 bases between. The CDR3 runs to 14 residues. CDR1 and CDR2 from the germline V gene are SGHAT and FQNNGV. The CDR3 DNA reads TGTGCCAGCAGCTTTCCGGGTTATAACTATGGCTACACCTTC. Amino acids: CASSFPGYNYGYTF. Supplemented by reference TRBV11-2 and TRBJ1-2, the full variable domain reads EAGVAQSPRYKIIEKRQSVAFWCNPISGHATLYWYQQILGQGPKLLIQFQNNGVVDDSQLPKDRFSAERLKGVDSTLKIQPAKLEDSAVYLCASSFPGYNYGYTFGSGTRLTVV.

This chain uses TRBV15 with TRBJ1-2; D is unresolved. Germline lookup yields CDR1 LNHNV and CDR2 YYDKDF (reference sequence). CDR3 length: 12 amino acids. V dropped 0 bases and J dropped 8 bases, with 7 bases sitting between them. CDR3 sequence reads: CATSRDHEGYTF. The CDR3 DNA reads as TGTGCCACCAGCAGAGATCACGAGGGCTACACCTTC.

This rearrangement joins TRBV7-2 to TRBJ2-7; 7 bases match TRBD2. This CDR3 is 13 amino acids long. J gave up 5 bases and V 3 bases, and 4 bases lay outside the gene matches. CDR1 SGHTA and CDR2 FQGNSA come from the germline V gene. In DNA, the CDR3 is TGTGCCAGCAGCTTGGTAGCGGGTCACGAGCAGTACTTC. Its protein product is CASSLVAGHEQYF.

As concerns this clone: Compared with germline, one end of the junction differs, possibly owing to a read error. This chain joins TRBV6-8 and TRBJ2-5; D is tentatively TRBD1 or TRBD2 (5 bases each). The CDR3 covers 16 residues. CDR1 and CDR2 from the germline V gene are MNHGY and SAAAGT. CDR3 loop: CASRYSGPEGGETQYF. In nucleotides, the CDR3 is TGTGCCAGCAGGTACTCGGGGCCAGAAGGCGGAGAGACCCAGTACTTC.

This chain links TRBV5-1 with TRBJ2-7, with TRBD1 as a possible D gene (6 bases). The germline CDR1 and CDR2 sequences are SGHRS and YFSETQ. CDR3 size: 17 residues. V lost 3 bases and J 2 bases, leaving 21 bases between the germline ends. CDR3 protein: CASSSGSSRGSAYEQYF. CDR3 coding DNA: TGCGCCAGCAGCTCTGGTAGTTCGAGGGGGTCGGCCTACGAGCAGTACTTC.

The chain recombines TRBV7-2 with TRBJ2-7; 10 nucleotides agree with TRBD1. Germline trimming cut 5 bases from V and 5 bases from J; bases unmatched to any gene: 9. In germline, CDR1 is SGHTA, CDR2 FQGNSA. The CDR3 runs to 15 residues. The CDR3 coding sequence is TGTGCCAGCAGCCCGGGACAGGGGTTTTTCAACGAGCAGTACTTC. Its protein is CASSPGQGFFNEQYF.

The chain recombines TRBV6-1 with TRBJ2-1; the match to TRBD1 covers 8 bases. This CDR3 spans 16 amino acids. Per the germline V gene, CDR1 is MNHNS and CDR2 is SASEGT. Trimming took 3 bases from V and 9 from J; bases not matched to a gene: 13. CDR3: CASSDFGQGLSTEQFF. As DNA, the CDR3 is TGTGCCAGCAGTGATTTTGGACAGGGTTTAAGTACTGAGCAGTTCTTC.

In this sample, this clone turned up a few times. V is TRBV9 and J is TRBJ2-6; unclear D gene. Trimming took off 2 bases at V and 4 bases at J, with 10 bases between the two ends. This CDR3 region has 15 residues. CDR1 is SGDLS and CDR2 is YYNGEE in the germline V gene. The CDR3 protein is CASSVFLSGANVLTF. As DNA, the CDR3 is TGTGCCAGCAGCGTTTTCCTTTCCGGGGCCAACGTCCTGACTTTC.

DNA of the CDR3: TGTGCCAGCAGCTTAGACATACCTCAGCCCCAGCATTTT. It encodes CASSLDIPQPQHF. This rearrangement joins TRBV7-9 to TRBJ1-5; D remains ambiguous. From germline, CDR1 is SEHNR and CDR2 FQNEAQ (reference sequence). V shed 1 base and J shed 6 bases, with 7 bases lying between them. The CDR3 runs to 13 residues.

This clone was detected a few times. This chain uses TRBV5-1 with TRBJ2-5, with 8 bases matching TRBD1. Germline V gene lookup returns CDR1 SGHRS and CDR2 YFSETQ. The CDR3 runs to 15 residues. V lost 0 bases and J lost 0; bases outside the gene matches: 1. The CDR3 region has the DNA TGCGCCAGCAGCTTGGGGACAGGGTACCAAGAGACCCAGTACTTC. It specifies CASSLGTGYQETQYF.

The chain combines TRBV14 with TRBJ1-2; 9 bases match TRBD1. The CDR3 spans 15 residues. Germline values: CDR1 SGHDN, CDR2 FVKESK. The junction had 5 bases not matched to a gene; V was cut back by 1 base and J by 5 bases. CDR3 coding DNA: TGTGCCAGCAGCCAAGTTGTCGGACAGGGGTATGGCTACACCTTC. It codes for CASSQVVGQGYGYTF.

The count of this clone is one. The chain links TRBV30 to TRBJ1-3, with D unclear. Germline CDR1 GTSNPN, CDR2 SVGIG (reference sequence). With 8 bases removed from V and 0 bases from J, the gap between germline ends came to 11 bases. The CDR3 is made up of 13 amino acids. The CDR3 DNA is TGTGCCGGTACACGGGACTCTGGAAACACCATATATTTT. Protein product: CAGTRDSGNTIYF.

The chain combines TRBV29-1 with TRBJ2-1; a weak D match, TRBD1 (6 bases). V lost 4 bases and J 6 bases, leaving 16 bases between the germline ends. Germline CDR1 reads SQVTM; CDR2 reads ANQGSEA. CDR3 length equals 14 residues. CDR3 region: CSVARTEGSNEQFF. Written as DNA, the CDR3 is TGCAGCGTTGCCCGGACAGAGGGTAGCAATGAGCAGTTCTTC.

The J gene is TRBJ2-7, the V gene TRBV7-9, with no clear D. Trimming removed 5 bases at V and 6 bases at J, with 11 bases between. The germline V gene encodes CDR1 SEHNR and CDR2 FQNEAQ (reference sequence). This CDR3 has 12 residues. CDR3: CASSRREGEQYF. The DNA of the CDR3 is TGTGCCAGCAGCCGGAGAGAAGGCGAGCAGTACTTC.

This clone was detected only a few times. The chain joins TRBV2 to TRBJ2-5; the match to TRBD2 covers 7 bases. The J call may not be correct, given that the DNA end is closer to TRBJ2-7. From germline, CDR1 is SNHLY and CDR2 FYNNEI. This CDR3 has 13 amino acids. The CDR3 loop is CASSAGLNYEQYF. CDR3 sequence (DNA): TGTGCCAGCAGTGCGGGACTAAACTACGAGCAGTACTTC.

CDR3 sequence: CASSPVGEGQTDTQYF. The CDR3 DNA sequence: TGTGCCAGCAGCCCCGTGGGGGAGGGCCAAACAGATACGCAGTATTTT. This chain uses TRBV11-3 with TRBJ2-3; 7 positions match TRBD2. The germline CDR1 and CDR2 sequences are SGHNT and YENEEA. V was pared by 5 bases and J by 3 bases, with 11 bases of the junction left unmatched. This CDR3 is 16 amino acids long.

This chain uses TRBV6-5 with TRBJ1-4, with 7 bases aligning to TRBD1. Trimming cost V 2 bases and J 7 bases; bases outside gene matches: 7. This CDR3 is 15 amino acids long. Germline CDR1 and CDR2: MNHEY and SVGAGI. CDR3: CASSYVPGTVEKLFF. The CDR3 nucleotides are TGTGCCAGCAGTTACGTCCCGGGGACAGTTGAAAAACTGTTTTTT.

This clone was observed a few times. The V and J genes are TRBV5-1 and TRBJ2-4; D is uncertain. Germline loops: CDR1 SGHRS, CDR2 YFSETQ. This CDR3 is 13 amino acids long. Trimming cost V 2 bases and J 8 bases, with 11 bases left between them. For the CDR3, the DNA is TGCGCCAGCAGCTTTGCGTATCAGGACATTCAGTACTTC. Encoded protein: CASSFAYQDIQYF.

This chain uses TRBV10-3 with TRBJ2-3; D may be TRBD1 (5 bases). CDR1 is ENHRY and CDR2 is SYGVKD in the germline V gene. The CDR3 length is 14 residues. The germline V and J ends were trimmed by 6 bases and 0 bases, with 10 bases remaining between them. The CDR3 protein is CAIRGAFSTDTQYF. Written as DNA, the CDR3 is TGTGCCATCAGAGGGGCTTTTAGCACAGATACGCAGTATTTT.

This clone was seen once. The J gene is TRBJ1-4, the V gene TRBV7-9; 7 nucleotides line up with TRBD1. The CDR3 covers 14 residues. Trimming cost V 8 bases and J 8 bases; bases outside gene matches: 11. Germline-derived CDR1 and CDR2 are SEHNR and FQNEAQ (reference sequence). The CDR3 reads CASENRGLGEKLFF. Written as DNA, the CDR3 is TGTGCCAGCGAAAACAGGGGCCTAGGGGAAAAACTGTTTTTT.

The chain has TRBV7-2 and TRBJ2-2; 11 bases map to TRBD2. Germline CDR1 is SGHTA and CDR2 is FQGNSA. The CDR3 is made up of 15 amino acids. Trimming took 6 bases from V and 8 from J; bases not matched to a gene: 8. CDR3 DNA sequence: TGTGCCAGCAGTCCTGGACTAGCGGGCACGGGGGAGCTGTTTTTT. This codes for CASSPGLAGTGELFF.

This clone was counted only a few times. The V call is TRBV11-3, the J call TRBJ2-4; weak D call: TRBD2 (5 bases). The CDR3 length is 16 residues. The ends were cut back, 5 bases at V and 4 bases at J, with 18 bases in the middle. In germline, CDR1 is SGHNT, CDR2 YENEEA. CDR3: CASSGLANPPKNIQYF. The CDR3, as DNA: TGTGCCAGCAGCGGACTTGCCAACCCGCCAAAAAACATTCAGTACTTC.

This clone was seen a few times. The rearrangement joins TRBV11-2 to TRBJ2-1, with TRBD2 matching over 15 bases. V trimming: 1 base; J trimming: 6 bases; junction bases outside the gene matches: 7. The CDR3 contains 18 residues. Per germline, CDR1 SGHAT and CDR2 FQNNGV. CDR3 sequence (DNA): TGTGCCAGCAGCTTAGGGACTAGCGGGAGGGCCTGGGGCAATGAGCAGTTCTTC. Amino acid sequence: CASSLGTSGRAWGNEQFF.

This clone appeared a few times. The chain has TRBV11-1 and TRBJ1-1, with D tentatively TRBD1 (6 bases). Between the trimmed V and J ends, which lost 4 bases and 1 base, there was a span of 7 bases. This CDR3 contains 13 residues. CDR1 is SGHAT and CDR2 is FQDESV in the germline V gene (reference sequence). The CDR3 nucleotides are TGTGCCAGCAGCTCGGACAGGAACACTGAAGCTTTCTTT. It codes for CASSSDRNTEAFF.

CDR3 coding DNA: TGTGCCTGGAGTCGTCAGGTTAGCAATCAGCCCCAGCATTTT. It yields the protein CAWSRQVSNQPQHF. The V and J genes are TRBV30 and TRBJ1-5; D not certain. V lost 2 bases and J lost 0, with 8 bases in between. CDR3 length: 14 residues. Germline V gene sequence: CDR1 GTSNPN, CDR2 SVGIG (reference sequence).

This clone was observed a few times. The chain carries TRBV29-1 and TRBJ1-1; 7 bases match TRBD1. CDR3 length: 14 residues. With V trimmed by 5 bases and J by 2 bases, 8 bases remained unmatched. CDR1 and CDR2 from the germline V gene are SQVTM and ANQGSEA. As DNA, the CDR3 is TGCAGCGTTCTGGGACAGAGATATAACACTGAAGCTTTCTTT. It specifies CSVLGQRYNTEAFF.

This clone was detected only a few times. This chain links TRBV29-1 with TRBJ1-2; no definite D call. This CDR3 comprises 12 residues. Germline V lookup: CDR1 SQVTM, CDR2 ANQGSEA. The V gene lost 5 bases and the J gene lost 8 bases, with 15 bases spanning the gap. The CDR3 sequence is CSVKASLAGYTF. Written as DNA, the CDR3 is TGCAGCGTTAAAGCGTCCTTGGCAGGCTACACCTTC.

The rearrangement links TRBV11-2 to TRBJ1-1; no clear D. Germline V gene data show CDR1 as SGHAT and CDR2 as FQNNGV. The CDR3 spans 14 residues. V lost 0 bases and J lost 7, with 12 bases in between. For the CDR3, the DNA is TGTGCCAGCAGCTTAGAAGTCATAGCTAGTGAAGCTTTCTTT. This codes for CASSLEVIASEAFF. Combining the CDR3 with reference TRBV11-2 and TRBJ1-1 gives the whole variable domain EAGVAQSPRYKIIEKRQSVAFWCNPISGHATLYWYQQILGQGPKLLIQFQNNGVVDDSQLPKDRFSAERLKGVDSTLKIQPAKLEDSAVYLCASSLEVIASEAFFGQGTRLTVV.